These 30 T cell receptor beta chains share one sample of origin, sequenced in a study of CD8 T cells in ankylosing spondylitis. MiXCR, run by TCRdb on the 5' RACE reads, gives a single entry per CDR3 protein. The sample yields around 250,000 distinct CDR3 sequences, approximately 30% seen once. The sample was blood, either unsorted or a sorted T cell fraction (not recorded which). All receptors derive from a male donor with ankylosing spondylitis or in good health (not recorded which).

V usage is TRBV5-1 and J usage is TRBJ1-2; a weak D match, TRBD1 (6 bases). This CDR3 is 14 amino acids long. Germline loops: CDR1 SGHRS, CDR2 YFSETQ. Trimming pared 0 bases from V and 6 bases from J, leaving 12 bases between. The CDR3 spells CASSLEGAGDGYTF. The CDR3 nucleotides read TGCGCCAGCAGCTTGGAAGGGGCAGGGGATGGCTACACCTTC.

The genes are TRBV10-3 and TRBJ2-5; 7 bases line up with TRBD2. The CDR3 has 15 amino acids. After removal of 10 bases from V and 6 bases from J, the junction contained 17 bases not matched to a gene. CDR1 ENHRY and CDR2 SYGVKD come from the germline V gene. In DNA, the CDR3 is TGTGCCACCCGACAACGGACTAGTTTACGAAAGACCCAGTACTTC. Translating gives CATRQRTSLRKTQYF.

The chain carries TRBV7-2 and TRBJ1-1; a weak D match, TRBD1 (5 bases). Per germline, CDR1 SGHTA and CDR2 FQGNSA. The CDR3 has 13 amino acids. Trimming shortened V by 0 bases and J by 6 bases, and 8 bases separated the two germline ends. The CDR3 here is CASSLARASEAFF. CDR3 bases: TGTGCCAGCAGCTTAGCCAGGGCCTCTGAAGCTTTCTTT.

This clonotype showed up just a few times. The gene calls are TRBV5-1 and TRBJ2-2; D perhaps matches TRBD2 (5 bases). V was cut by 1 base and J by 2 bases, with 9 bases left in between. Germline V gene data show CDR1 as SGHRS and CDR2 as YFSETQ. This CDR3 is 15 amino acids long. CDR3 nucleotide sequence: TGCGCCAGCAGCTTGCGGCTAGCCAACACCGGGGAGCTGTTTTTT. Protein product: CASSLRLANTGELFF. Supplemented by reference TRBV5-1 and TRBJ2-2, the full variable domain reads KAGVTQTPRYLIKTRGQQVTLSCSPISGHRSVSWYQQTPGQGLQFLFEYFSETQRNKGNFPGRFSGRQFSNSRSEMNVSTLELGDSALYLCASSLRLANTGELFFGEGSRLTVL.

The chain couples TRBV20-1 to TRBJ2-6; D tentatively reads TRBD1 or TRBD2 (5 bases each). V was shortened by 3 bases and J by 0 bases, with 15 bases between the two germline ends. CDR3 length: 17 amino acids. CDR1 is DFQATT and CDR2 is SNEGSKA in the germline V gene (reference sequence). CDR3 loop: CSASGDAHDSGANVLTF. CDR3 coding DNA: TGCAGTGCTAGTGGGGACGCACATGACTCTGGGGCCAACGTCCTGACTTTC.

The chain is built from TRBV5-1 and TRBJ2-4; D perhaps matches TRBD1 (5 bases). This CDR3 has 15 amino acids. The germline V and J ends were trimmed by 0 bases and 5 bases, with 12 bases remaining between them. The germline gives CDR1 SGHRS, CDR2 YFSETQ. The CDR3, as DNA: TGCGCCAGCAGCTTGGAGGGCAGGGTCCAAAACATTCAGTACTTC. Its protein is CASSLEGRVQNIQYF. The full variable domain, its missing parts supplied by reference TRBV5-1 and TRBJ2-4, is KAGVTQTPRYLIKTRGQQVTLSCSPISGHRSVSWYQQTPGQGLQFLFEYFSETQRNKGNFPGRFSGRQFSNSRSEMNVSTLELGDSALYLCASSLEGRVQNIQYFGAGTRLSVL.

The chain carries TRBV4-2 and TRBJ2-7; no clear D. V lost 0 bases to trimming and J lost 6 bases, with 12 bases between them. The CDR3 contains 14 residues. The germline V gene has CDR1 LGHNA and CDR2 YNFKEQ. This CDR3 is CASSQEISPLEQYF. CDR3 nucleotide sequence: TGTGCCAGCAGCCAAGAGATTTCCCCTCTCGAGCAGTACTTC.

V is TRBV27 and J is TRBJ2-3; TRBD2 agrees at 9 bases. The CDR3 length is 16 residues. V lost 2 bases to trimming and J lost 5 bases; unmatched junction nucleotides: 8. Germline values: CDR1 MNHEY, CDR2 SMNVEV (reference sequence). CDR3 loop: CASSLNGGGAEDTQYF. Here the CDR3 DNA reads TGTGCCAGCAGTTTAAATGGCGGGGGGGCCGAAGATACGCAGTATTTT.

The chain has TRBV12-3 or TRBV12-4 and TRBJ2-1; the D gene could be TRBD1 or TRBD2 (6 bases each). The V end was cut by 7 bases, the J end by 4 bases, with 20 bases between. CDR3 length: 16 residues. The CDR3 loop reads CASTPGEGGRYNEQFF. CDR3 bases: TGTGCCAGCACCCCAGGAGAAGGGGGGCGATACAATGAGCAGTTCTTC.

The chain couples TRBV4-2 to TRBJ2-2; D remains unclear. Germline V gene sequence: CDR1 LGHNA, CDR2 YNFKEQ. V lost 1 base and J 4 bases, leaving 7 bases between the germline ends. The CDR3 is 14 amino acids. In nucleotides, the CDR3 is TGTGCCAGCAGCCAAGGGGCTGGCACCGGGGAGCTGTTTTTT. It specifies CASSQGAGTGELFF.

The sample holds a few counts of this clonotype. The chain couples TRBV6-5 to TRBJ2-7; no firm D call. This CDR3 has 14 amino acids. The V gene's germline CDR1 is MNHEY and CDR2 SVGAGI. V lost 4 bases and J 0 bases, leaving 10 bases between the germline ends. The CDR3 protein is CASSSHTSSYEQYF. DNA for the CDR3: TGTGCCAGCAGTTCTCACACGAGCTCCTACGAGCAGTACTTC.

The gene calls are TRBV6-1 and TRBJ2-1; 14 bases line up with TRBD2. Germline CDR1 and CDR2: MNHNS and SASEGT. V trimming: 10 bases; J trimming: 7 bases; junction bases outside the gene matches: 6. CDR3 size: 14 residues. This CDR3 reads CATETSGGGNEQFF. CDR3 nucleotides: TGTGCCACCGAGACTAGCGGGGGGGGAAATGAGCAGTTCTTC.

The sample holds many counts of this clonotype. The chain employs TRBV10-3 and TRBJ2-7; D is possibly TRBD1 or TRBD2 (5 bases each). Deletions cut 0 bases from V and 2 bases from J, with 11 bases between. CDR3 size: 15 residues. Germline CDR1 and CDR2: ENHRY and SYGVKD. In DNA form, the CDR3 reads TGTGCCATCAGTGAGTCTGAGACGGGACCCTACGAGCAGTACTTC. This sequence encodes CAISESETGPYEQYF.

This clonotype has just a few counts. CDR3 loop: CAISESPGTSGPYQETQYF. As DNA, the CDR3 is TGTGCCATCAGTGAGTCTCCTGGGACTAGCGGTCCCTACCAAGAGACCCAGTACTTC. This chain links TRBV10-3 with TRBJ2-5, with 11 positions matching TRBD2. This CDR3 is built from 19 residues. Germline CDR1 reads ENHRY; CDR2 reads SYGVKD. Losses at the gene ends were 0 bases for V and 0 bases for J; bases not matched to a gene: 9.

In this sample, this clonotype turned up a few times. V gene TRBV10-3 combines with J gene TRBJ2-3, with D unclear. Germline V lookup: CDR1 ENHRY, CDR2 SYGVKD. Between the trimmed V and J ends, which lost 2 bases and 6 bases, there was a span of 15 bases. There are 15 residues in the CDR3. This chain's CDR3 is CAISERRRLEDTQYF. The CDR3 nucleotides are TGTGCCATCAGTGAGAGGCGTCGCTTAGAGGATACGCAGTATTTT.

This clonotype was seen a handful of times. The rearrangement links TRBV20-1 to TRBJ1-2; no clear D. Germline V gene lookup returns CDR1 DFQATT and CDR2 SNEGSKA (reference sequence). Trimming cost V 3 bases and J 0 bases, with 8 bases left between them. CDR3 length: 13 amino acids. CDR3 coding DNA: TGCAGTGCTAGCCAGGAGACTAACTATGGCTACACCTTC. It yields the protein CSASQETNYGYTF.

CDR3 DNA sequence: TGTGCCAGCAGCCCCACCGGTCTAAGCACAGATACGCAGTATTTT. This translates into CASSPTGLSTDTQYF. V and J are TRBV28 and TRBJ2-3; no firm D call. The V and J ends lost 6 bases and 0 bases respectively, with 13 bases between them. The CDR3 has 15 residues. Looked up from germline, CDR1 is MDHEN and CDR2 is SYDVKM.

The chain carries TRBV3-1 and TRBJ2-2; D possibly uses TRBD1 or TRBD2 (5 bases each). Trimming took 6 bases from V and 1 from J, leaving 24 bases between them. The CDR3 length is 19 residues. Looked up from germline, CDR1 is LGHDT and CDR2 is YNNKEL (reference sequence). CDR3 loop: CASSPTPKGRPVNTGELFF. CDR3 bases: TGTGCCAGCAGTCCAACGCCCAAGGGACGGCCTGTGAACACCGGGGAGCTGTTTTTT.

This clonotype was detected a few times. This chain connects TRBV12-3 or TRBV12-4 to TRBJ2-7; 10 bases align to TRBD2. CDR3 length: 14 amino acids. V lost 6 bases to trimming and J lost 0 bases; unmatched junction nucleotides: 2. In DNA, the CDR3 is TGTGCCAGCAGGATAGCGGGGGGCTCCTACGAGCAGTACTTC. Translating it yields CASRIAGGSYEQYF.

The sample holds a few counts of this clonotype. The rearrangement uses TRBV20-1 and TRBJ2-7; the match to TRBD1 covers 9 bases. Germline V gene sequence: CDR1 DFQATT, CDR2 SNEGSKA (reference sequence). The CDR3 has 13 amino acids. The CDR3 DNA reads TGCGGGGACCCGGGACAGGGCTCCTACGAGCAGTACTTC. Translation gives CGDPGQGSYEQYF.

This clonotype was counted a few times. This chain uses TRBV5-1 with TRBJ2-7; tentatively, D is TRBD1 (6 bases). CDR1 and CDR2 from the germline V gene are SGHRS and YFSETQ. The CDR3 covers 15 residues. Trimming removed 4 bases at V and 3 bases at J, with 17 bases between. CDR3 amino acids: CASSRGQRNLYEQYF. Here the CDR3 DNA reads TGCGCCAGCAGCAGAGGACAGCGTAACCTCTACGAGCAGTACTTC.

This clonotype has more than one count but fewer than ten. The V gene is TRBV20-1, the J gene TRBJ2-1; weak D call: TRBD1 (5 bases). The CDR3 has 15 amino acids. CDR1 and CDR2 (germline): DFQATT, SNEGSKA (reference sequence). The V gene lost 0 bases and the J gene lost 6 bases, with 15 bases spanning the gap. For the CDR3, the DNA is TGCAGTGCTAGAGATCAAGACAGTTACCTCAATGAGCAGTTCTTC. This codes for CSARDQDSYLNEQFF.

This chain connects TRBV5-1 to TRBJ2-5; unclear D gene. Germline V gene sequence: CDR1 SGHRS, CDR2 YFSETQ. V gave up 2 bases and J gave up 3 bases, with 8 bases separating them. The CDR3 sequence is 13 residues long. The CDR3 DNA sequence: TGCGCCAGCAGCTTATCGCAAGAAGAGACCCAGTACTTC. Its translation: CASSLSQEETQYF.

CDR3 amino acids: CAISEGRFVLKGYNEQFF. The CDR3 nucleotides are TGTGCCATCAGTGAGGGACGGTTCGTCCTCAAGGGATACAATGAGCAGTTCTTC. V usage is TRBV10-3 and J usage is TRBJ2-1; D is undetermined. Trimming left V 2 bases short and J 4 bases short, with 21 bases between. Germline CDR1 and CDR2: ENHRY and SYGVKD. This CDR3 has 18 residues.

The rearrangement joins TRBV5-1 to TRBJ2-7; D is unresolved. Germline CDR1 is SGHRS and CDR2 is YFSETQ. Trimming stripped 2 bases from V and 4 bases from J, with 13 bases between. This CDR3 region has 14 residues. CDR3 in DNA: TGCGCCAGCAGCTTTTTGGGTGAGGAATACGAGCAGTACTTC. Its protein is CASSFLGEEYEQYF.

This clonotype was counted only a few times. This chain uses TRBV20-1 with TRBJ2-7; unclear D gene. With 1 base removed from V and 3 bases from J, the gap between germline ends came to 10 bases. Germline CDR1 reads DFQATT; CDR2 reads SNEGSKA (reference sequence). The CDR3 consists of 13 residues. The CDR3 loop is CSARVRLGYEQYF. In nucleotides, the CDR3 is TGCAGTGCTAGAGTACGCCTTGGCTACGAGCAGTACTTC.

The V call is TRBV20-1, the J call TRBJ1-1; D is ambiguous. There are 13 residues in the CDR3. The germline gives CDR1 DFQATT, CDR2 SNEGSKA (reference sequence). Trimming left V 2 bases short and J 4 bases short, with 11 bases between. The CDR3 DNA reads TGCAGTGCTAGATACCGGGCCAGCACTGAAGCTTTCTTT. As protein: CSARYRASTEAFF.

The J gene is TRBJ1-4, the V gene TRBV29-1, with D possibly matching TRBD1 (5 bases). The germline CDR1 and CDR2 sequences are SQVTM and ANQGSEA. The CDR3 sequence is 12 residues long. V was shortened by 4 bases and J by 5 bases, with 8 bases between the two germline ends. The CDR3 loop is CSVVAGNEKLFF. Here the CDR3 DNA reads TGCAGCGTTGTCGCAGGGAATGAAAAACTGTTTTTT. Using reference TRBV29-1 and TRBJ1-4 for the parts outside the CDR3, the full variable domain is SAVISQKPSRDICQRGTSLTIQCQVDSQVTMMFWYRQQPGQSLTLIATANQGSEATYESGFVIDKFPISRPNLTFSTLTVSNMSPEDSSIYLCSVVAGNEKLFFGSGTQLSVL.

The chain is built from TRBV7-9 and TRBJ1-3, with D tentatively TRBD1 (5 bases). The CDR3 has 15 residues. Germline V gene data show CDR1 as SEHNR and CDR2 as FQNEAQ (reference sequence). The ends were cut back, 1 base at V and 2 bases at J, with 9 bases in the middle. CDR3 residues: CASSLVKGPGNTIYF. CDR3 DNA sequence: TGTGCCAGCAGCTTAGTCAAGGGGCCTGGAAACACCATATATTTT.

This chain joins TRBV11-2 and TRBJ1-1; D perhaps matches TRBD1 (5 bases). Germline CDR1 reads SGHAT; CDR2 reads FQNNGV. The CDR3 has 16 amino acids. V was pared by 2 bases and J by 0 bases, with 13 bases between. This CDR3 is CASSLRVGGMNTEAFF. The CDR3 nucleotides read TGTGCCAGCAGCTTACGGGTCGGGGGTATGAACACTGAAGCTTTCTTT.